A single TCR beta chain is shown here with its context. Its specificity is unknown. This entry comes from a study of OX40 agonist ivuxolimab in advanced cancers. Study summary: Having had anti-PD-1, anti-PD-L1 or anti-CTLA-4 therapy before was allowed, and around 44% had some. Three patients had partial responses: one hepatocellular carcinoma, two cutaneous melanoma. Whole-study findings and limits: In the expanded peripheral T cells, antigen specificity was never determined. Average numbers of expanded clones were greater in CD8+ T cells than in CD4+.

The data were produced by immunoSEQ multiplex PCR, yet TCRdb's version contains in-frame clones alone and is incomplete. The sample records 65,000 to 75,000 clones, more than 75% being singletons. The CDR3 loop spans 15 amino acids. Germline CDR1 is LNHDA and CDR2 is SQIVND (reference sequence). V shed 4 bases, J shed 1 base, and the junction held 6 bases outside the gene matches. The chain uses TRBV19 and TRBJ1-1; 7 nucleotides agree with TRBD1. This sequence originates from an adult with an advanced solid tumor such as melanoma, head and neck, liver or kidney cancer. The sequenced sample was CD4+ or CD8+ T cells sorted from blood, obtained in a trial of the OX40 agonist ivuxolimab. CDR3 DNA: TGTGCCAGTAGTAGAGACAGGGCGAAGAACACTGAAGCTTTCTTT. This sequence encodes CASSRDRAKNTEAFF.